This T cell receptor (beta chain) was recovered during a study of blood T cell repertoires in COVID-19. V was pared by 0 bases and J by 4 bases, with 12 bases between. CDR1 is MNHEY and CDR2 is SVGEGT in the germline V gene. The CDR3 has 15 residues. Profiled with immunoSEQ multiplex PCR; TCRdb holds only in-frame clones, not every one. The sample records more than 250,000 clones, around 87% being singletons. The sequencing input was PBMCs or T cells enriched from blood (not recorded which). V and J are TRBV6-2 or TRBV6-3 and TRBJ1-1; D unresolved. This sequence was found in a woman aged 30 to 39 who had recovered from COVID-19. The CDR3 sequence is CASSYSEVSGTEAFF. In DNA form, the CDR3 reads TGTGCCAGCAGTTACTCGGAGGTGAGCGGCACTGAAGCTTTCTTT.